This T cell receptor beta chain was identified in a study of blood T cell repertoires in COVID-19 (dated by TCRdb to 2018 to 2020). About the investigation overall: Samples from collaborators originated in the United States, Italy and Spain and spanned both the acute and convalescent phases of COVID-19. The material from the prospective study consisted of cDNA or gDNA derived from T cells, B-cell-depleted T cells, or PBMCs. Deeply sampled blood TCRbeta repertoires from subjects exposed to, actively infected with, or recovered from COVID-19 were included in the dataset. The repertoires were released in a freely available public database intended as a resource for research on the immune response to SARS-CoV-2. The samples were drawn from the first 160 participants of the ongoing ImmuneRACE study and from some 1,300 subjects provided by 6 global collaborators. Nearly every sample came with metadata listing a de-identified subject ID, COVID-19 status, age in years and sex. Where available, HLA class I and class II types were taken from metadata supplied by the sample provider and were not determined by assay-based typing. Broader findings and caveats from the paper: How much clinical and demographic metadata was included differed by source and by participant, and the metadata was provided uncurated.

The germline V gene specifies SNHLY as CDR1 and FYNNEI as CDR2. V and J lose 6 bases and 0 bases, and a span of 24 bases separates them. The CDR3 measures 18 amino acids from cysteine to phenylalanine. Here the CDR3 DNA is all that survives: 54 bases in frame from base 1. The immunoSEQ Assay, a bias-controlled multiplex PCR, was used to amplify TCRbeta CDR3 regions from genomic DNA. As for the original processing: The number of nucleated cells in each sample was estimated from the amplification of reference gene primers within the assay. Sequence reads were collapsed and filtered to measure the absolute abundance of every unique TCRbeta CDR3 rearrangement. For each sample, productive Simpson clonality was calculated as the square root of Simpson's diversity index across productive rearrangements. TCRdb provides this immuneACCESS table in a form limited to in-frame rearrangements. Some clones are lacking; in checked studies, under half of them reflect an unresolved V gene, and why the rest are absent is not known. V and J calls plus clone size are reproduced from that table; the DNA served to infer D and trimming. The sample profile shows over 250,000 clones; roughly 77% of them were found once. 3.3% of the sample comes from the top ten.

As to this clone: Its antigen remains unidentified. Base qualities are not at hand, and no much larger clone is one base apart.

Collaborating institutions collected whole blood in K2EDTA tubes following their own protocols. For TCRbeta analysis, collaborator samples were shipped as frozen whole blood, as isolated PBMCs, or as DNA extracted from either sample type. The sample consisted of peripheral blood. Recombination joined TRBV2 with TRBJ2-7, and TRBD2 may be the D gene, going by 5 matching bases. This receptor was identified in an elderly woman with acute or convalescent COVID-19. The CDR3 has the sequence CASRSSVGRQSGSYEQYF. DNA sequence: TGTGCCAGCAGGAGTTCCGTCGGTCGGCAGAGCGGCTCCTACGAGCAGTACTTC.